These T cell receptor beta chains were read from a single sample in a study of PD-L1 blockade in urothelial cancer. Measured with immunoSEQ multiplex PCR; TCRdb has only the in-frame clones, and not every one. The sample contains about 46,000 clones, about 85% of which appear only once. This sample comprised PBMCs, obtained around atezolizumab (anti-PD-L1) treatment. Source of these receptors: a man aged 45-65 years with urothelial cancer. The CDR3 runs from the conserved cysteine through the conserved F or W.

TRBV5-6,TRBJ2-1,CASSFASGGVSNEQFF
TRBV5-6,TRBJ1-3,CASSLTRGTIYF
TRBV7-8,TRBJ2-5,CASSLAFAGAGKTQYF
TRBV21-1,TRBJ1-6,CASSTRAASSWSSPLHF
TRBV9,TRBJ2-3,CASSVGVGLEDTQYF
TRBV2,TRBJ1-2,CASFGTGLYNGYTF
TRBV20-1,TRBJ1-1,CSAPTTQKAFF
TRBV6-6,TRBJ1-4,CASSYSPKPGEKLFF
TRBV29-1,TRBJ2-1,CSARTGGNEQFF
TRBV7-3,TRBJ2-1,CASSLGGGASEQFF
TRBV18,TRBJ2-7,CASSWDSNYEQYF
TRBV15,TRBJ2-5,CATSPRGGGETQYF
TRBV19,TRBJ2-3,CASTGVGVDTQYF
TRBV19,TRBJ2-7,CASSISGTWTVEQYF
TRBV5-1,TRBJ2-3,CASSLIGRATDTQYF
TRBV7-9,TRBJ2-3,CASSPQSGGGTDTQYF
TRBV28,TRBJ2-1,CASSPGGREGVEQFF
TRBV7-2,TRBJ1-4,CASSLVGGSNEKLFF
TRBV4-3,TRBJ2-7,CASSQVAGTNSYEQYF
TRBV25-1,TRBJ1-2,CASSESLVANYGYTF
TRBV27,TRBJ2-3,CASSLFPAGGRADTQYF
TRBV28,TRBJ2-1,CASSLAGGGQHHKTYNEQFF
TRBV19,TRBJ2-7,CASSPRQWTSYEQYF
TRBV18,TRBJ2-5,CASSPAGVGETQYF
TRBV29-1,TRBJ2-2,CSAQGGNTGELFF